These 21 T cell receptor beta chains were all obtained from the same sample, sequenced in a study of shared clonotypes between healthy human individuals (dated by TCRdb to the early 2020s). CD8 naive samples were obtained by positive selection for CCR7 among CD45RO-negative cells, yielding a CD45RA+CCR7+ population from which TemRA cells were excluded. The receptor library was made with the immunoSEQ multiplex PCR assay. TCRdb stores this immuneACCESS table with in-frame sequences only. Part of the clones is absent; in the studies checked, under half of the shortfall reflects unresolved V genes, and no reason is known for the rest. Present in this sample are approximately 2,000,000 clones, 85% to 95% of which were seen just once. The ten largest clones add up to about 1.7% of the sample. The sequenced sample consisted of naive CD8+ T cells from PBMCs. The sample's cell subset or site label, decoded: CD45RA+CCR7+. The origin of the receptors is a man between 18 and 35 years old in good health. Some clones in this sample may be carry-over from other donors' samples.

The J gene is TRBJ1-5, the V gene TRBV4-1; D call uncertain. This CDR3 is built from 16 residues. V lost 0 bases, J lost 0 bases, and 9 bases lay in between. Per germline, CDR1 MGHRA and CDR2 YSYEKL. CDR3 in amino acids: CASSQEQRYSNQPQHF. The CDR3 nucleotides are TGCGCCAGCAGCCAAGAACAGCGTTATAGCAATCAGCCCCAGCATTTT.

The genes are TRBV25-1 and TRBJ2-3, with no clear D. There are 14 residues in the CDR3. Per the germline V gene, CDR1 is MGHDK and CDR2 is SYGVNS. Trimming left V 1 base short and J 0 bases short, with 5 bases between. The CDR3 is CASSEFDSTDTQYF. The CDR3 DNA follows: TGTGCCAGCAGTGAATTTGACAGCACAGATACGCAGTATTTT.

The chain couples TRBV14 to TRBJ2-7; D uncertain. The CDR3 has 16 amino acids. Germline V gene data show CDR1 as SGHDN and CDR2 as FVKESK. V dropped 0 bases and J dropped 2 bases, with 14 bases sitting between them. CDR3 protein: CASSQERQVATYEQYF. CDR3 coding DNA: TGTGCCAGCAGCCAAGAAAGGCAGGTAGCTACCTACGAGCAGTACTTC.

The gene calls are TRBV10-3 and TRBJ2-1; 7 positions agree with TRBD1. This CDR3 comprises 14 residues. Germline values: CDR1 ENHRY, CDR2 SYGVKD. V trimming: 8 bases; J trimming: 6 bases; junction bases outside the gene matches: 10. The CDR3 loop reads CAIRRTGRGNEQFF. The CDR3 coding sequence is TGTGCCATCCGTCGGACAGGCCGGGGCAATGAGCAGTTCTTC.

CDR3 coding DNA: TGTGCCAGCAGCGAGAGGGGGCTGGCCCACGAGCAGTACTTC. Residues: CASSERGLAHEQYF. The chain uses TRBV9 and TRBJ2-7; 7 bases match TRBD1. This CDR3 region has 14 residues. The V gene end was trimmed by 3 bases and the J gene end by 5 bases; junction bases not matched to a gene: 8. Germline V CDR1 and CDR2: SGDLS, YYNGEE.

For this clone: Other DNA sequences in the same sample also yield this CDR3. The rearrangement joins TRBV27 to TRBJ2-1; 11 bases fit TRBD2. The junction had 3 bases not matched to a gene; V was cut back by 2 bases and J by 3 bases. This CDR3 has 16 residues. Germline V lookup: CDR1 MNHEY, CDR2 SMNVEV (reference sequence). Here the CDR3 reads CASSLIAGGLYNEQFF. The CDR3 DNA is TGTGCCAGCAGTTTAATAGCGGGAGGGCTCTACAATGAGCAGTTCTTC.

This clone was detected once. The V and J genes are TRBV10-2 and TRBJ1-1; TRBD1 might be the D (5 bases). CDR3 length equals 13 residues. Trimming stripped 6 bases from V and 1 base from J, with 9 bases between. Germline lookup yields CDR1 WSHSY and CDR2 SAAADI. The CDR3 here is CASRLTENTEAFF. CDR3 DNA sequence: TGCGCCAGCAGGCTGACAGAGAACACTGAAGCTTTCTTT.

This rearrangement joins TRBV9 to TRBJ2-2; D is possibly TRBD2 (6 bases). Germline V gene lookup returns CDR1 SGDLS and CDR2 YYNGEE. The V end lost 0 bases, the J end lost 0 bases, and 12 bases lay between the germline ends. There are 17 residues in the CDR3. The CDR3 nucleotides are TGTGCCAGCAGCGTAGGGTATAGCGGAGCGAACACCGGGGAGCTGTTTTTT. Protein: CASSVGYSGANTGELFF. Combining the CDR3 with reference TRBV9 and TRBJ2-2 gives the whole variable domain DSGVTQTPKHLITATGQRVTLRCSPRSGDLSVYWYQQSLDQGLQFLIQYYNGEERAKGNILERFSAQQFPDLHSELNLSSLELGDSALYFCASSVGYSGANTGELFFGEGSRLTVL.

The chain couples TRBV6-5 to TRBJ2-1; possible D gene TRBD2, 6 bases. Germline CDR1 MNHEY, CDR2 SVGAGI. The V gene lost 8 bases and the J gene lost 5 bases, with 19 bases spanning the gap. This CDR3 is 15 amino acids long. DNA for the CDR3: TGTGCCAGCCGCTCGGCCGCGGGACTCAACAATGAGCAGTTCTTC. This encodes CASRSAAGLNNEQFF.

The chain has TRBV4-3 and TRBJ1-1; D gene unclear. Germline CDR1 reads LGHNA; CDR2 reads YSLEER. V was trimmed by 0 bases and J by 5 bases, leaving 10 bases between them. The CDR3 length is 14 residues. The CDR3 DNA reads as TGCGCCAGCAGCCAAGATCCGACTTGGACTGAAGCTTTCTTT. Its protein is CASSQDPTWTEAFF.

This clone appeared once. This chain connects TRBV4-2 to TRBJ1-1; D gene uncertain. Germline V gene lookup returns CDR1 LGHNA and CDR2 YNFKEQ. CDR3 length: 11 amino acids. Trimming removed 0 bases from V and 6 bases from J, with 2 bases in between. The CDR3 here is CASSQDSEAFF. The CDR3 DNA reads TGTGCCAGCAGCCAAGACTCTGAAGCTTTCTTT.

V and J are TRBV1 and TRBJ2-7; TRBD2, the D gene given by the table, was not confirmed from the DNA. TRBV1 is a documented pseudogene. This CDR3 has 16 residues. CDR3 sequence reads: CTSSQDLLAGGYEQYF. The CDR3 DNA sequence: TGCACCAGCAGCCAAGATCTGCTAGCGGGAGGATACGAGCAGTACTTC.

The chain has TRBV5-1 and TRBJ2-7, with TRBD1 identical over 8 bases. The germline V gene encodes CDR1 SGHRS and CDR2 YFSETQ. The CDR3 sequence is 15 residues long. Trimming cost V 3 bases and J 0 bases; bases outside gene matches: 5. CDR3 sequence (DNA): TGCGCCAGCAGCTCCGGACAGGGTCCCTCCTACGAGCAGTACTTC. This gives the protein CASSSGQGPSYEQYF.

In DNA form, the CDR3 reads TGCGCCAGCAGCTTGGATGTTAGCGGGAGGACCCAGTACTTC. The encoded protein is CASSLDVSGRTQYF. V usage is TRBV5-1 and J usage is TRBJ2-5; TRBD2 matches 9 bases. The germline gives CDR1 SGHRS, CDR2 YFSETQ. This CDR3 is built from 14 residues. Trimming at V came to 0 bases and at J to 7 bases, leaving 4 bases not matched to a gene.

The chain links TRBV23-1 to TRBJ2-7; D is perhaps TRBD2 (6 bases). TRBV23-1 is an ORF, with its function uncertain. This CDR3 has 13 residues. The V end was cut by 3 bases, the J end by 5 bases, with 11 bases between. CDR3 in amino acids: CASSQEGNDEQYF. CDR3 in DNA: TGCGCCAGCAGTCAGGAGGGGAATGACGAGCAGTACTTC.

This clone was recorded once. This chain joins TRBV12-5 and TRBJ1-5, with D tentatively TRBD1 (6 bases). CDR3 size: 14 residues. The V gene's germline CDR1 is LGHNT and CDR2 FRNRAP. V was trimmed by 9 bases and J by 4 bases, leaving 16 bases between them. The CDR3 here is CASTSGGTNQPQHF. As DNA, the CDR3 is TGTGCTAGCACCTCGGGTGGGACAAATCAGCCCCAGCATTTT.

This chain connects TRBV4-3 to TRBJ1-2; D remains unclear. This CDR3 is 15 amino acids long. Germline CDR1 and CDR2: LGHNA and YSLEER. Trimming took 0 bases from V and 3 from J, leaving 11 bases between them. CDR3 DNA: TGCGCCAGCAGCCAAGATGGACGGTCTGACTATGGCTACACCTTC. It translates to CASSQDGRSDYGYTF.

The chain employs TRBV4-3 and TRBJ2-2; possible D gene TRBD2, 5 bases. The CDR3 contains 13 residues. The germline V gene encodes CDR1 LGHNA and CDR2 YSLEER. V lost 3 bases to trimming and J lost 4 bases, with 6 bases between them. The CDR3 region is CASSQGSTGELFF. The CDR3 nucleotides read TGCGCCAGCAGCCAGGGGAGCACCGGGGAGCTGTTTTTT.

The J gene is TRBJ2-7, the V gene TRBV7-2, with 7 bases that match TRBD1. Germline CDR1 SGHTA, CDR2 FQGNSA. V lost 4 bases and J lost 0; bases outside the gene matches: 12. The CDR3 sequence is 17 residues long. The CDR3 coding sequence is TGTGCCAGCAGCTCCGTCCACCGGGACAGAGCCTCCTACGAGCAGTACTTC. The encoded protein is CASSSVHRDRASYEQYF.

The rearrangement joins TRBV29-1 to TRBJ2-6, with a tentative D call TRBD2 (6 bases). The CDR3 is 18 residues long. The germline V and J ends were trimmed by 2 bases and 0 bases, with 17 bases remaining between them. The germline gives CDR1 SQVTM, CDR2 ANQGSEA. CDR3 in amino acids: CSVELGGSHSSGANVLTF. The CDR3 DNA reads TGCAGCGTTGAACTTGGAGGGTCACATTCCTCTGGGGCCAACGTCCTGACTTTC.

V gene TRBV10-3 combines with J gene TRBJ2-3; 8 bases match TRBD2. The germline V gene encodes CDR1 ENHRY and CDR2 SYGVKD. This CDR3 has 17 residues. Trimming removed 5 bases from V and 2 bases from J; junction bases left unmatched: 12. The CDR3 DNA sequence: TGTGCCATCAGTCTCCGGCCTAGCGGGTCCATCACAGATACGCAGTATTTT. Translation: CAISLRPSGSITDTQYF.